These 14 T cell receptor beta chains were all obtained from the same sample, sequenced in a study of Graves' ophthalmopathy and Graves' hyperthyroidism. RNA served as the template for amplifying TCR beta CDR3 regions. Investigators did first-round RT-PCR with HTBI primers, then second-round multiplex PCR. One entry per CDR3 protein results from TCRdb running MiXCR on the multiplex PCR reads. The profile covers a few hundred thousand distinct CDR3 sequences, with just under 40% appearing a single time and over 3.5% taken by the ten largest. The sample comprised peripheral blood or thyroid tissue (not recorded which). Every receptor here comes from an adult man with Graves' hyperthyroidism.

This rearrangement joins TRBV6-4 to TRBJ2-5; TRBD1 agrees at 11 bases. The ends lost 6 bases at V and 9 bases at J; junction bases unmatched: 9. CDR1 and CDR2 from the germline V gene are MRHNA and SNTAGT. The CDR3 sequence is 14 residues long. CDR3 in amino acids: CASSPGTGGQPQYF. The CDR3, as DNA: TGTGCCAGCAGCCCTGGGACAGGGGGTCAGCCCCAGTACTTC.

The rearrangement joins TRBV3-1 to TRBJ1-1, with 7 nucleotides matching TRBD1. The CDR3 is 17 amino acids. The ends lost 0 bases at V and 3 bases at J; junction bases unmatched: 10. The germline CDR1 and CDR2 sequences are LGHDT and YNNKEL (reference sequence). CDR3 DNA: TGTGCCAGCAGCCAAGATCGCGGGACAGCCTTGGACACTGAAGCTTTCTTT. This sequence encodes CASSQDRGTALDTEAFF.

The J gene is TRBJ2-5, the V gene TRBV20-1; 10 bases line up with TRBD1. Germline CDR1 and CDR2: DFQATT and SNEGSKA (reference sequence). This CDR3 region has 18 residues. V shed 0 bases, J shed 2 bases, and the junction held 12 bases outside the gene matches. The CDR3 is CSARDFRSRTGGQETQYF. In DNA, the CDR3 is TGCAGTGCTAGAGACTTCCGTTCGCGGACAGGGGGGCAAGAGACCCAGTACTTC.

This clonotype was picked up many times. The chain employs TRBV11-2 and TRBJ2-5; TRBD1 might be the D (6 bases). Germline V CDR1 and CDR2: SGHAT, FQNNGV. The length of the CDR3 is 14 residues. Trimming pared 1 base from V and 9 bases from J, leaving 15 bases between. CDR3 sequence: CASSLGSTGRSQYF. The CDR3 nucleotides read TGTGCCAGCAGCTTAGGGTCGACAGGTCGGTCCCAGTACTTC.

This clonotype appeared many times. The CDR3 DNA reads TGTGCCAGCCGAGGGAGGGACACTGAAGCTTTCTTT. Residues: CASRGRDTEAFF. The rearrangement joins TRBV6-6 to TRBJ1-1; D not certain. The V end was cut by 8 bases, the J end by 3 bases, with 10 bases between. CDR1 is MNHNY and CDR2 is SVGAGI in the germline V gene (reference sequence). The CDR3 spans 12 residues.

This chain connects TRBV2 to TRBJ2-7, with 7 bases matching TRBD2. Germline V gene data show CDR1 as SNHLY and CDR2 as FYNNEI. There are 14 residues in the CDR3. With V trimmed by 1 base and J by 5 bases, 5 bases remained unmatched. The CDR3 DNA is TGTGCCAGCAGTGAAGTCCGGGGGAGGGACGAGCAGTACTTC. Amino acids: CASSEVRGRDEQYF.

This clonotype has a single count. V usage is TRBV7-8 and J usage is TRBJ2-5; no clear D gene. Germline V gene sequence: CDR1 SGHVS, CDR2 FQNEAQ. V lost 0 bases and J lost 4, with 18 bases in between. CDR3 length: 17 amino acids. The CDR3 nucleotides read TGTGCCAGCAGCTTAGCGATAAACCCAAAAAAGGGAGAGACCCAGTACTTC. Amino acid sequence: CASSLAINPKKGETQYF.

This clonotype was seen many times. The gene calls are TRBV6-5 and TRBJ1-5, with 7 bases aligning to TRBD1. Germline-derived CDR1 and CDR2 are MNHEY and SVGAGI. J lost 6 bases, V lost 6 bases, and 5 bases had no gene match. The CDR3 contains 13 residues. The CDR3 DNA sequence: TGTGCCAGCAGAGGAGACAGGGCTCAGCCCCAGCATTTT. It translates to CASRGDRAQPQHF.

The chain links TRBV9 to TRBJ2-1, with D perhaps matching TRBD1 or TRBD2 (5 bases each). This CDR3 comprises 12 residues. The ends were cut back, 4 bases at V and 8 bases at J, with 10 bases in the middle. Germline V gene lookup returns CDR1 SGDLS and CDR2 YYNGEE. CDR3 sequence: CASSLLGDEQFF. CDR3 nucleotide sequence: TGTGCCAGCAGCCTATTGGGGGATGAGCAGTTCTTC.

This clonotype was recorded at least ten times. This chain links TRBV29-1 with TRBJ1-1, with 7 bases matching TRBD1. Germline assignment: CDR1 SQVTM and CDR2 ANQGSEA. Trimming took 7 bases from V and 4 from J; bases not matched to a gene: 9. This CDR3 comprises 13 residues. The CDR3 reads CSGGRQGPTEAFF. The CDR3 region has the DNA TGCAGCGGAGGTAGACAGGGTCCCACTGAAGCTTTCTTT.

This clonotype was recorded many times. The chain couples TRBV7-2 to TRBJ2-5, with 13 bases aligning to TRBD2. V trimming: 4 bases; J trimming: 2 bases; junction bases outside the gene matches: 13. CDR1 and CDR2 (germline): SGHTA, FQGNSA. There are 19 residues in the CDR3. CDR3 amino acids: CASSYSWQGTSGEQETQYF. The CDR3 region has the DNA TGTGCCAGCAGCTACTCTTGGCAGGGGACTAGCGGGGAACAAGAGACCCAGTACTTC.

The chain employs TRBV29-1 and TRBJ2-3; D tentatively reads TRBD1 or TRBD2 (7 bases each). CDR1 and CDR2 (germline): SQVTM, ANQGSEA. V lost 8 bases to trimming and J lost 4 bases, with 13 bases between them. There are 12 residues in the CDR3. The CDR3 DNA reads TGCAGCATACAGGGGAGGGCAGATACGCAGTATTTT. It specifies CSIQGRADTQYF.

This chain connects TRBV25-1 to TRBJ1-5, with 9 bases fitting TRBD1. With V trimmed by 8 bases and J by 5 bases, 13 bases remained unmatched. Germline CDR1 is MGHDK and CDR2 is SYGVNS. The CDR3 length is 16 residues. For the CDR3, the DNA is TGTGCCAGCTCGAAAACGGACAGGGGTTCTTATCAGCCCCAGCATTTT. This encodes CASSKTDRGSYQPQHF.

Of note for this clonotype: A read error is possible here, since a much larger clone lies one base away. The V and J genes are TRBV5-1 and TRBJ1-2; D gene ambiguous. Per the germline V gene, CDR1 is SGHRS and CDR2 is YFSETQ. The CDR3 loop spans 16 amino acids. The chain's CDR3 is CASTLRQMGMDYGYTF. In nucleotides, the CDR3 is TGCGCCAGCACCTTGAGGCAGATGGGAATGGACTATGGCTACACCTTC.